These T cell receptor beta chains were read from a single sample in a study of shared clonotypes between healthy human individuals. The method was immunoSEQ multiplex PCR; TCRdb's version includes in-frame clones alone and lacks a portion of them. The repertoire holds more than 150,000 clones, with approximately 62% as singletons. The sequencing sample was made of memory CD4+ T cells sorted from blood. The receptors originated from a man in his thirties or forties in good health. The CDR3 runs from the conserved cysteine through the conserved F or W. The D gene is left open where the match is weak. Clone size is shown for a subset of rows, as once, few, many or a class of expanded clone.

j_gene | v_gene | d_gene | abundance | CDR3aa | CDR3nt
TRBJ1-4 | TRBV5-6 | TRBD1 | NA | CASSQTRTGTGEKLFF | TGTGCCAGCAGCCAGACCCGGACAGGGACCGGGGAAAAACTGTTTTTT
TRBJ1-1 | TRBV18 | NA | many | CASSPGPKVAEAFF | TGTGCCAGCTCACCTGGGCCCAAGGTCGCCGAAGCTTTCTTT
TRBJ2-4 | TRBV5-4 | NA | NA | CASSLDAGAENIQYF | TGTGCCAGCAGCTTGGACGCGGGCGCAGAAAACATTCAGTACTTC
TRBJ2-7 | TRBV28 | TRBD2 | NA | CASTRRGLAAYEQYF | TGTGCCAGCACTCGTCGGGGACTAGCGGCTTACGAGCAGTACTTC
TRBJ2-2 | TRBV5-5 | TRBD2 | NA | CASSLISGRLYGELFF | TGTGCCAGCAGCTTGATTAGCGGGAGGCTCTACGGGGAGCTGTTTTTT
TRBJ2-7 | TRBV21-1 | NA | few | CASSLVRLNYEQYF | TGTGCCAGCAGCTTGGTTCGGCTCAACTACGAGCAGTACTTC
TRBJ1-5 | TRBV19 | NA | few | CASGGQPQHF | TGTGCCAGTGGGGGTCAGCCCCAGCATTTT
TRBJ2-3 | TRBV5-6 | NA | many | CASSLGMDTDTQYF | TGTGCCAGCAGCTTGGGTATGGACACAGATACGCAGTATTTT
TRBJ1-1 | TRBV5-1 | TRBD1 | NA | CASSRLGQGNTEAFF | TGCGCCAGCAGCAGACTGGGACAGGGAAACACTGAAGCTTTCTTT
TRBJ2-3 | TRBV29-1 | NA | once | CTITSNTDTQYF | TGCACCATCACCTCTAACACAGATACGCAGTATTTT
TRBJ2-1 | TRBV7-2 | NA | NA | CASSRRGGSMNEQFF | TGTGCCAGCAGCCGTAGGGGGGGGTCCATGAATGAGCAGTTCTTC
TRBJ2-1 | TRBV7-2 | NA | few | CASSSIGGEQFF | TGTGCCAGCAGCTCGATAGGAGGCGAGCAGTTCTTC